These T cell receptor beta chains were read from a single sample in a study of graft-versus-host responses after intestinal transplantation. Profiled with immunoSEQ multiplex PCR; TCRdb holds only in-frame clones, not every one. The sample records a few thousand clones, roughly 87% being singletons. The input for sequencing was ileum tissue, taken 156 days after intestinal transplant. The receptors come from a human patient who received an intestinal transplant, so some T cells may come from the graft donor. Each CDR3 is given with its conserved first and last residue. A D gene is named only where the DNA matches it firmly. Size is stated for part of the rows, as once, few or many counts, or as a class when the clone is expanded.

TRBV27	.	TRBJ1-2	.	TGTGCCAGCAGTTTAGACCCAGGACCACCTTCTGAAGGCTACACCTTC	CASSLDPGPPSEGYTF
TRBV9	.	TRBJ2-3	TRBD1	TGTGCCAGCAGCGTAGGCGGCAGGGGGACAGATACGCAGTATTTT	CASSVGGRGTDTQYF
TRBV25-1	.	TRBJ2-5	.	TGTGCCAGCAGTAAAGAGACCCAGTACTTC	CASSKETQYF
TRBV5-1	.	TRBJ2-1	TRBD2	TGCGCCAGCAGCTTGTCTAGCGGCCATTCCGATGAGCAGTTCTTC	CASSLSSGHSDEQFF
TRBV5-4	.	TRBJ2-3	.	TGTGCCAGCAGCTTAGCGGAGAGGTCCACAGATACGCAGTATTTT	CASSLAERSTDTQYF
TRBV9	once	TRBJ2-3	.	TGTGCCAGCAGCGTAGAGGGCGGACCCACAGATACGCAGTATTTT	CASSVEGGPTDTQYF
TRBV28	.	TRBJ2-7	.	TGTGCCAGCAGCCCCGGGGGCTCCATCTACGAGCAGTACTTC	CASSPGGSIYEQYF
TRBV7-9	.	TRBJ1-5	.	TGTGCCAGCAGCCCTGGGGGGCGGGGGATGGAGCCCCAGCATTTT	CASSPGGRGMEPQHF
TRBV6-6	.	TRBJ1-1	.	TGTGCCAGCAGTTATGGGGAGAACACTGAAGCTTTCTTT	CASSYGENTEAFF
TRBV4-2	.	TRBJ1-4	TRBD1	TGTGCCAGCAGCCAAGGACAGGGGACAGCAACTAATGAAAAACTGTTTTTT	CASSQGQGTATNEKLFF
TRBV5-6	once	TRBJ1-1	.	TGTGCCAGCAGCCCTCGGGGGGGAAACACTGAAGCTTTCTTT	CASSPRGGNTEAFF
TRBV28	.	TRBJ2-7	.	TGTGCCAGCAGTTTGCAGGGATTAGGGCAGTACTTC	CASSLQGLGQYF
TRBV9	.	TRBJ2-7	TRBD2	TGTGCCAGCAGCGTAGACCTAGCGGGGTACGAGCAGTACTTC	CASSVDLAGYEQYF
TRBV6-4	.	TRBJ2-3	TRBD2	TGTGCCAGCAGTGATACTAGCGGGGGAACAGATACGCAGTATTTT	CASSDTSGGTDTQYF
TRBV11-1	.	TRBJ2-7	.	TGTGCCAGCAGCTTTTTATTGAACTACGAGCAGTACTTC	CASSFLLNYEQYF
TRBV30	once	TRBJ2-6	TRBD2	TGTGCCTGGACGCGGGGGGCTGGGGCCAACGTCCTGACTTTC	CAWTRGAGANVLTF
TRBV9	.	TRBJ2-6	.	TGTGCCAGTAGGGGGAGGCCGGGGGGGGCCAACGTCCTGACTTTC	CASRGRPGGANVLTF
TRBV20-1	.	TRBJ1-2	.	TGCAGTGCTACCTTTGACCATGGCTACACCTTC	CSATFDHGYTF
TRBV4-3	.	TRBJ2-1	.	TGCGCCAGCAGCCAAGATCAGGGGCCTCATACCGGGGATGAGCAGTTCTTC	CASSQDQGPHTGDEQFF
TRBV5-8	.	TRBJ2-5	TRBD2	TGTGCCAGCAGCTTGGCGGGAGGGAGCAGAGAGACCCAGTACTTC	CASSLAGGSRETQYF
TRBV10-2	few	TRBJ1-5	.	TGCGCCAGCAGTGAGTCGGGGTTTAGGGATCAGCCCCAGCATTTT	CASSESGFRDQPQHF
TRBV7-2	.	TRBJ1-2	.	TGTGCCAGCAGCTTAGGATGGGGCTACACCTTC	CASSLGWGYTF
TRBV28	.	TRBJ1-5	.	TGTGCCAGCAGTTTGGGACTGTCAAATCAGCCCCAGCATTTT	CASSLGLSNQPQHF
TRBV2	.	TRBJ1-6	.	TGTGCCACTACGGACAGCTATAATTCACCCCTCCACTTT	CATTDSYNSPLHF
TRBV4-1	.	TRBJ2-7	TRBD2	TGCGCCAGCAGCCAAACAACTAGCGGCGACTACGAGCAGTACTTC	CASSQTTSGDYEQYF
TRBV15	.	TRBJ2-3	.	TGTGCCACCAGCAGAGGTACCACAGATACGCAGTATTTT	CATSRGTTDTQYF
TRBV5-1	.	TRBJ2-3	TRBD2	TGCGCCAGCAGCTTGGAACTAGCGGGAGTTGGGACAGATACGCAGTATTTT	CASSLELAGVGTDTQYF
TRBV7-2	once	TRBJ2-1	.	TGTGCCAGCAGCTTAGCCACTAGGGTATTCAATGAGCAGTTCTTC	CASSLATRVFNEQFF
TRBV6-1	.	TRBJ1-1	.	TGTGCCAGCAGTGAAGCCGGAGGGGCGCGGGACACTGAAGCTTTCTTT	CASSEAGGARDTEAFF
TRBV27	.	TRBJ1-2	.	TGTGCCAGCAGTCGGTCCAGCCTGAGGGGCTACACCTTC	CASSRSSLRGYTF
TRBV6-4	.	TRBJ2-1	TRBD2	TGTGCCAGCAGTGACTCTAGCGGGAGTTACAATGAGCAGTTCTTC	CASSDSSGSYNEQFF
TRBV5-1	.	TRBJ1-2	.	TGCGCCAGCAGCGGAGGGGAGGGCTACACCTTC	CASSGGEGYTF
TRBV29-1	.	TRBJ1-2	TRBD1	TGCAGCGTAGGACAGGGAAACTATGGCTACACCTTC	CSVGQGNYGYTF
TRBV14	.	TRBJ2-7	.	TGTGCCAGCAGCTCAAGCAAAGGGCCCAGAGTCTCCTACGAGCAGTACTTC	CASSSSKGPRVSYEQYF
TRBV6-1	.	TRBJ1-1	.	TGTGCCAGCAGTGAATGGGGGATAGGTGAAGCTTTCTTT	CASSEWGIGEAFF
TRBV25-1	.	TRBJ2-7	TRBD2	TGTGCCAGCAGTGGGACTAGCGGCTCCTACGAGCAGTACTTC	CASSGTSGSYEQYF
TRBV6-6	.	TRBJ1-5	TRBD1	TGTGCCAGCAGACGGACAGGCGGCCAGCCCCAGCATTTT	CASRRTGGQPQHF
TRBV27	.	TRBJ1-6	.	TGTGCCAGCAGTTTTCGGGGTCCGGTAAGGTCACCCCTCCACTTT	CASSFRGPVRSPLHF
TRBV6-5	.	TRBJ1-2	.	TGTGCCAGCACCTTCACAGCCCACTATGGCTACACCTTC	CASTFTAHYGYTF
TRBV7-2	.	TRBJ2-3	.	TGTGCCAGCAGCCCGGGTTGGGGCTCTAGCACAGATACGCAGTATTTT	CASSPGWGSSTDTQYF
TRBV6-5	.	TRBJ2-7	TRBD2	TGTGCCAGCAGTGTAGCGGGGGGGTGGTACGAGCAGTACTTC	CASSVAGGWYEQYF